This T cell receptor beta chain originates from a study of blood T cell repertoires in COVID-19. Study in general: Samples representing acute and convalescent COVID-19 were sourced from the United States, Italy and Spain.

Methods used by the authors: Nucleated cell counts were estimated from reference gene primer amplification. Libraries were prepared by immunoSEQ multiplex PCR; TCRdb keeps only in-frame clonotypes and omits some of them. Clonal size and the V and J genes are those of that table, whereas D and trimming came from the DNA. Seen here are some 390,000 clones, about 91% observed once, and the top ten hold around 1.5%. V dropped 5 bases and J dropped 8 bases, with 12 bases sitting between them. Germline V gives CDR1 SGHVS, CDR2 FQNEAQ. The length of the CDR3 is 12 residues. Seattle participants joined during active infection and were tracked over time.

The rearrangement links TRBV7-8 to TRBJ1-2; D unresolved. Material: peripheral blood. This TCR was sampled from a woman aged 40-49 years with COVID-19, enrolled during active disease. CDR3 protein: CASSPFAEGYTF. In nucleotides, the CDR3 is TGTGCCAGCAGCCCTTTCGCGGAGGGCTACACCTTC.